This TCR beta chain was profiled in a study of cytomegalovirus exposure and HLA in healthy donors. Looking at the study overall: Unique TCRs from HLA-typed donors, 70 million to 85 million of them, were held in an early data release. Broader study findings: A later analysis reportedly found fewer N-insertions in an Asian-associated ancestry cluster than the roughly 680-donor mean. Previously analyzed data showed that most TCR beta V segments were productive at a frequency of about 87% or about 30%.

Notes on this clone: Its antigen is not identified.

The primer mix had 60 Vbeta and 13 Jbeta primers. This table comes from immunoSEQ multiplex PCR, and its TCRdb copy is limited to in-frame clones, with some not included. Found here are about 150,000 clones, over 60% of them singletons; the top ten hold around 3.1%. The trim removed 5 bases at V and 0 bases at J, leaving 3 bases unmatched. Germline lookup yields CDR1 MNHEY and CDR2 SVGAGI. The CDR3 has 15 residues. The source of this sequence is a man in his forties in good health and CMV-seronegative. This chain connects TRBV6-5 to TRBJ1-4; 7 nucleotides line up with TRBD1. The sample was PBMCs. CDR3 loop: CASSTGQATNEKLFF. The CDR3 DNA sequence: TGTGCCAGCAGTACCGGACAGGCAACTAATGAAAAACTGTTTTTT.